The next 7 T cell receptor beta chains were all read from a single sample in a study of T cell responses to AZD1222 COVID-19 vaccine listed by TCRdb under 2021. Library method: the immunoSEQ multiplex PCR assay. What TCRdb holds here is the immuneACCESS table cut down to in-frame rearrangements. Part of the clones is not present; checked against another copy, under half of the missing clones reflect an unresolved V gene, and the others are unexplained. The sample yields approximately 180,000 clones; more than 70% were counted once. Approximately 26% of the sample is taken by the ten largest. The time point label here, explained by the study, means: about 28 days (+/-7) after the second vaccine dose. The specimen comprised peripheral blood, sampled 28 days after the second AZD1222 dose. These receptors were obtained from an adult who received the AZD1222 COVID-19 vaccine.

The chain combines TRBV11-1 with TRBJ2-2, with D hard to call. The CDR3 sequence is 16 residues long. The germline V gene has CDR1 SGHAT and CDR2 FQDESV (reference sequence). V lost 2 bases to trimming and J lost 0 bases, with 10 bases between them. The CDR3 reads CASSLWSGANTGELFF. The CDR3 DNA reads TGTGCCAGCAGCTTATGGTCAGGCGCGAACACCGGGGAGCTGTTTTTT.

This rearrangement joins TRBV7-2 to TRBJ2-6; 7 nucleotides match TRBD2. The length of the CDR3 is 18 residues. In germline, CDR1 is SGHTA, CDR2 FQGNSA. The ends lost 5 bases at V and 2 bases at J; junction bases unmatched: 12. The CDR3 spells CASSALTSSLPGANVLTF. The DNA for the CDR3 is TGTGCCAGCAGCGCGCTGACTAGCAGCTTGCCTGGGGCCAACGTCCTGACTTTC. The full variable domain, completed using reference TRBV7-2 and TRBJ2-6, is GAGVSQSPSNKVTEKGKDVELRCDPISGHTALYWYRQSLGQGLEFLIYFQGNSAPDKSGLPSDRFSAERTGGSVSTLTIQRTQQEDSAVYLCASSALTSSLPGANVLTFGAGSRLTVL.

This sequence joins TRBV7-8 and TRBJ2-3, with 9 bases that match TRBD2. CDR1 and CDR2 from the germline V gene are SGHVS and FQNEAQ. CDR3 length: 14 amino acids. The J segment lost 4 bases and the V segment lost 6 bases, leaving 5 bases of the junction unmatched. CDR3 sequence: CASSFSGSADTQYF. In DNA form, the CDR3 reads TGTGCCAGCAGTTTTAGCGGGAGCGCAGATACGCAGTATTTT.

The J gene is TRBJ2-1, the V gene TRBV4-1; 10 bases are a match to TRBD2. The CDR3 totals 16 residues. From germline, CDR1 is MGHRA and CDR2 YSYEKL. J was trimmed by 12 bases and V by 0 bases; bases with no gene match: 11. The CDR3 loop reads CASSQEGTASGSGQFF. The DNA of the CDR3 is TGCGCCAGCAGCCAAGAGGGGACAGCTAGCGGGAGCGGGCAGTTCTTC.

The J gene is TRBJ2-7, the V gene TRBV7-9; D possibly corresponds to TRBD2 (5 bases). The CDR3 is 16 amino acids. The germline V gene encodes CDR1 SEHNR and CDR2 FQNEAQ (reference sequence). Trimming pared 3 bases from V and 2 bases from J, leaving 17 bases between. This CDR3 is CASSLPSGKDAYEQYF. The CDR3 DNA follows: TGTGCCAGCAGCTTGCCCTCCGGGAAGGACGCCTACGAGCAGTACTTC.

V usage is TRBV19 and J usage is TRBJ2-1; 10 bases map to TRBD2. CDR3 size: 17 residues. V dropped 5 bases and J dropped 5; count of bases not matched to a gene: 12. Per germline, CDR1 LNHDA and CDR2 SQIVND (reference sequence). The CDR3 bases are TGTGCCAGTAGTGCCTCCCGCCTAGCGGGAGAAAACAATGAGCAGTTCTTC. It translates to CASSASRLAGENNEQFF.

The J gene is TRBJ1-1, the V gene TRBV7-2; 7 bases are shared with TRBD1. CDR1 SGHTA and CDR2 FQGNSA come from the germline V gene. The V gene end was trimmed by 2 bases and the J gene end by 4 bases; junction bases not matched to a gene: 4. CDR3 length equals 14 residues. The CDR3 protein is CASSLRGLGTEAFF. CDR3 bases: TGTGCCAGCAGCTTAAGGGGGCTCGGCACTGAAGCTTTCTTT. Using reference TRBV7-2 and TRBJ1-1 for the parts outside the CDR3, the full variable domain is GAGVSQSPSNKVTEKGKDVELRCDPISGHTALYWYRQSLGQGLEFLIYFQGNSAPDKSGLPSDRFSAERTGGSVSTLTIQRTQQEDSAVYLCASSLRGLGTEAFFGQGTRLTVV.